These T cell receptor beta chains were read from a single sample in a study of blood T cell repertoires in COVID-19. The method was immunoSEQ multiplex PCR; TCRdb's version includes in-frame clones alone and lacks a portion of them. The sample includes roughly 140,000 clones, roughly 79% of them seen just once. Sequencing used peripheral blood. The receptor set was obtained from a human donor with acute or convalescent COVID-19. The donor label of this sample is uncertain. Each CDR3 is given with its conserved first and last residue. A D gene is named only where the DNA matches it firmly. A row's size may be missing; if present it is once, few, many or a size class.

V gene: TRBV20-1
J gene: TRBJ2-3
D gene: TRBD2
clone size: -
CDR3 DNA: TGCAGTGCGGTGGGGGGGACGCAGTATTTT
CDR3 protein: CSAVGGTQYF

V gene: TRBV6-5
J gene: TRBJ1-1
D gene: TRBD1
clone size: -
CDR3 DNA: TGTGCCAGCAGTACAAAACAGGGGGCGCGTCCTTTCTTT
CDR3 protein: CASSTKQGARPFF

V gene: TRBV15
J gene: TRBJ2-1
D gene: -
clone size: -
CDR3 DNA: TGTGCCACCAGCAGGGGGACAACGAGGAACAATGAGCAGTTCTTC
CDR3 protein: CATSRGTTRNNEQFF

V gene: TRBV15
J gene: TRBJ1-4
D gene: TRBD1
clone size: -
CDR3 DNA: TGTGCCACCAGCAGAGTCGCCAGGGGGCCTCTTGAAGAAAAACTGTTTTTT
CDR3 protein: CATSRVARGPLEEKLFF

V gene: TRBV5-4
J gene: TRBJ2-1
D gene: TRBD1
clone size: -
CDR3 DNA: TGTGCCAGCAGCTTGAGGACAGGGAGAAATGAGCAGTTCTTC
CDR3 protein: CASSLRTGRNEQFF

V gene: TRBV2
J gene: TRBJ2-7
D gene: -
clone size: -
CDR3 DNA: TGTGCCAGCAGTGTCGGGGGAGCCTACGAGCAGTACTTC
CDR3 protein: CASSVGGAYEQYF

V gene: TRBV6-5
J gene: TRBJ1-6
D gene: -
clone size: few
CDR3 DNA: TGTGCCAGCGGGGAGGGGAGACCCCTCCACTTT
CDR3 protein: CASGEGRPLHF

V gene: TRBV9
J gene: TRBJ1-2
D gene: -
clone size: once
CDR3 DNA: TGTGCCAGCAGCGTAGATAGCCAGGGCGGCTACACCTTC
CDR3 protein: CASSVDSQGGYTF

V gene: TRBV7-6
J gene: TRBJ2-2
D gene: -
clone size: -
CDR3 DNA: TGTGCCAGCAGCTTACAGATGAACACCGGGGAGCTGTTTTTT
CDR3 protein: CASSLQMNTGELFF

V gene: TRBV7-2
J gene: TRBJ1-4
D gene: -
clone size: -
CDR3 DNA: TGTGCCAGCAGTTACAGGGCCGGCAATGAAAAACTGTTTTTT
CDR3 protein: CASSYRAGNEKLFF

V gene: TRBV10-3
J gene: TRBJ2-5
D gene: TRBD2
clone size: -
CDR3 DNA: TGTGCCATCAGTGAGTCCCAGGGACTAGCGGGAGAAGAGACCCAGTACTTC
CDR3 protein: CAISESQGLAGEETQYF

V gene: TRBV6-5
J gene: TRBJ1-4
D gene: -
clone size: -
CDR3 DNA: TGTGCCAGCAGTTACGGGGAGGGGACTAATGAAAAACTGTTTTTT
CDR3 protein: CASSYGEGTNEKLFF

V gene: TRBV24-1
J gene: TRBJ2-3
D gene: -
clone size: -
CDR3 DNA: TGTGCCACCATAGGGGGTAGCACAGATACGCAGTATTTT
CDR3 protein: CATIGGSTDTQYF

V gene: TRBV30
J gene: TRBJ1-4
D gene: -
clone size: -
CDR3 DNA: TGTGCCTGGAGAAACGGCGGGGGGGAAAAACTGTTTTTT
CDR3 protein: CAWRNGGGEKLFF

V gene: TRBV19
J gene: TRBJ2-7
D gene: -
clone size: -
CDR3 DNA: TGTGCCAGTAGTATTACAGTTAACACCTACGAGCAGTACTTC
CDR3 protein: CASSITVNTYEQYF

V gene: TRBV7-9
J gene: TRBJ2-5
D gene: TRBD2
clone size: once
CDR3 DNA: TGTGCCAGCAGCTTCCGGGGGGACCAGTACTTC
CDR3 protein: CASSFRGDQYF

V gene: TRBV7-6
J gene: TRBJ2-2
D gene: -
clone size: -
CDR3 DNA: TGTGCCAGCAGCCCTAGGGAGACAGGTCCGAACACCGGGGAGCTGTTTTTT
CDR3 protein: CASSPRETGPNTGELFF

V gene: TRBV27
J gene: TRBJ1-1
D gene: -
clone size: -
CDR3 DNA: TGTGCCACGGGGGGGGCGAAGAACACTGAAGCTTTCTTT
CDR3 protein: CATGGAKNTEAFF

V gene: TRBV19
J gene: TRBJ2-6
D gene: -
clone size: many
CDR3 DNA: TGTGCCAGTAGTACTACTGGGGCCAACGTCCTGACTTTC
CDR3 protein: CASSTTGANVLTF

V gene: TRBV11-3
J gene: TRBJ2-1
D gene: TRBD2
clone size: -
CDR3 DNA: TGTGCCAGCAGCCCATCCGCGGGGGGGCCGGATGAGCAGTTCTTC
CDR3 protein: CASSPSAGGPDEQFF

V gene: TRBV28
J gene: TRBJ1-5
D gene: -
clone size: once
CDR3 DNA: TGTGCCAGCAGTCTAGACGGGAATCAGCCCCAGCATTTT
CDR3 protein: CASSLDGNQPQHF

V gene: TRBV18
J gene: TRBJ1-2
D gene: -
clone size: -
CDR3 DNA: TGTGCCAGCTCACCTTCGAGGACTAACTATGGCTACACCTTC
CDR3 protein: CASSPSRTNYGYTF

V gene: TRBV6-5
J gene: TRBJ2-6
D gene: -
clone size: -
CDR3 DNA: TGTGCCAGCAGCTCCGACAGGCCTGGGGCCAACGTCCTGACTTTC
CDR3 protein: CASSSDRPGANVLTF

V gene: TRBV7-9
J gene: TRBJ2-2
D gene: TRBD1
clone size: few
CDR3 DNA: TGTGCCAGCAGCTTAGGACAGGGGATCAACACCGGGGAGCTGTTTTTT
CDR3 protein: CASSLGQGINTGELFF

V gene: TRBV6-6
J gene: TRBJ2-4
D gene: -
clone size: -
CDR3 DNA: TGTGCCAGCAGCTGGGGGGGGCGAGACATTCAGTACTTC
CDR3 protein: CASSWGGRDIQYF

V gene: TRBV7-9
J gene: TRBJ2-7
D gene: -
clone size: few
CDR3 DNA: TGTGCCAGCAGCATAAGGGGCTACGAGCAGTACTTC
CDR3 protein: CASSIRGYEQYF

V gene: TRBV3-1/TRBV3-2
J gene: TRBJ2-7
D gene: -
clone size: -
CDR3 DNA: TGTGCCAGCAGCCAACAAGGGGCCTACGAGCAGTACTTC
CDR3 protein: CASSQQGAYEQYF

V gene: TRBV5-6
J gene: TRBJ2-6
D gene: TRBD1
clone size: -
CDR3 DNA: TGTGCCAGCAGCTTTTGGACAGGGCGGCGTGGGGCCAACGTCCTGACTTTC
CDR3 protein: CASSFWTGRRGANVLTF

V gene: TRBV5-1
J gene: TRBJ1-1
D gene: -
clone size: -
CDR3 DNA: TGCGCCAGCAGCTTGGCGGGGGGCTCTGGGACTGAAGCTTTCTTT
CDR3 protein: CASSLAGGSGTEAFF

V gene: TRBV12-5
J gene: TRBJ2-2
D gene: TRBD1
clone size: once
CDR3 DNA: TGTGCTAGTGGTTTGCGGGACAGGGACATCGGGGAGCTGTTTTTT
CDR3 protein: CASGLRDRDIGELFF

V gene: TRBV4-1
J gene: TRBJ1-1
D gene: TRBD1
clone size: -
CDR3 DNA: TGCGCCAGCAGCCAGTCGGACAGGGTGAACACTGAAGCTTTCTTT
CDR3 protein: CASSQSDRVNTEAFF

V gene: TRBV19
J gene: TRBJ1-1
D gene: -
clone size: -
CDR3 DNA: TGTGCCAGTAGTAGCAGGGGCTTTACTGAAGCTTTCTTT
CDR3 protein: CASSSRGFTEAFF

V gene: TRBV24-1
J gene: TRBJ1-3
D gene: -
clone size: -
CDR3 DNA: TGTGCCACCAGTGACCCAGGGGTCTCTGGAAACACCATATATTTT
CDR3 protein: CATSDPGVSGNTIYF

V gene: TRBV11-3
J gene: TRBJ2-2
D gene: -
clone size: -
CDR3 DNA: TGTGCCAGCGGCGGTGGAGGGGAGCTGTTTTTT
CDR3 protein: CASGGGGELFF

V gene: TRBV13
J gene: TRBJ1-2
D gene: -
clone size: once
CDR3 DNA: TGTGCCAGCAGCTGGGAGGGGCTGAGCTATGGCTACACCTTC
CDR3 protein: CASSWEGLSYGYTF